The 10 T cell receptor beta chains below all came from one sample that was sequenced in a study of blood T cell repertoires in COVID-19. The method was immunoSEQ multiplex PCR; TCRdb's version includes in-frame clones alone and lacks a portion of them. Found here are 200,000 to 300,000 clones, over 75% of them singletons; the top ten hold about 0.64%. The material sequenced was peripheral blood. These receptors were collected from a human donor in a cohort sampled during active COVID-19.

The genes are TRBV4-1 and TRBJ2-6; the match to TRBD2 covers 7 bases. Germline assignment: CDR1 MGHRA and CDR2 YSYEKL. The CDR3 runs 16 residues. The V and J ends lost 4 bases and 2 bases, in that order; junction bases with no gene match: 5. The CDR3 protein is CASSPRGGAGANVLTF. DNA of the CDR3: TGCGCCAGCAGCCCTAGGGGAGGGGCTGGGGCCAACGTCCTGACTTTC.

The V and J genes are TRBV7-3 and TRBJ2-5; 11 nucleotides agree with TRBD2. The CDR3 is 16 amino acids. J was trimmed by 1 base and V by 2 bases; bases with no gene match: 3. Per germline, CDR1 SGHTA and CDR2 FQGTGA. The CDR3 is CASSLGLAGGQETQYF. The CDR3 nucleotides are TGTGCCAGCAGCTTAGGACTAGCGGGCGGCCAAGAGACCCAGTACTTC.

The chain has TRBV9 and TRBJ2-3, with D possibly matching TRBD2 (5 bases). Between the trimmed V and J ends, which lost 2 bases and 0 bases, there was a span of 7 bases. Germline CDR1 SGDLS, CDR2 YYNGEE. The CDR3 contains 14 residues. As DNA, the CDR3 is TGTGCCAGCAGCGTCGACTATAGCACAGATACGCAGTATTTT. It is translated as CASSVDYSTDTQYF.

This clone appeared a few times. The V gene is TRBV6-1, the J gene TRBJ2-1, with TRBD2 matching 7 bases. With V trimmed by 2 bases and J by 4 bases, 8 bases remained unmatched. This CDR3 contains 16 residues. CDR1 is MNHNS and CDR2 is SASEGT in the germline V gene. CDR3 in DNA: TGTGCCAGCAGTGAATCCCCGGGGGGAAGTTACAATGAGCAGTTCTTC. It encodes CASSESPGGSYNEQFF.

This clone has just a few counts. As DNA, the CDR3 is TGTGCCAGCAGCCAACAAGGACAGGGCGAGCCCCAGCATTTT. Translated: CASSQQGQGEPQHF. V usage is TRBV4-2 and J usage is TRBJ1-5, with 8 bases that match TRBD1. V lost 2 bases and J lost 8; bases outside the gene matches: 5. This CDR3 contains 14 residues. Germline assignment: CDR1 LGHNA and CDR2 YNFKEQ.

Here the CDR3 reads CASSPPSVYSGNTIYF. CDR3 nucleotides: TGTGCCAGCTCACCACCGAGCGTCTACTCTGGAAACACCATATATTTT. The chain links TRBV18 to TRBJ1-3, with D unclear. This CDR3 comprises 16 residues. Trimming cost V 0 bases and J 0 bases, with 9 bases left between them. CDR1 KGHSH and CDR2 LQKENI come from the germline V gene.

The chain has TRBV27 and TRBJ1-1, with 10 nucleotides matching TRBD1. J lost 6 bases, V lost 5 bases, and 3 bases had no gene match. CDR3 length equals 13 residues. Germline CDR1 is MNHEY and CDR2 is SMNVEV (reference sequence). CDR3 bases: TGTGCCAGCAGTCAAGACAGGGGGCCTGAAGCTTTCTTT. Protein sequence: CASSQDRGPEAFF.

The gene calls are TRBV7-6 and TRBJ2-5; 7 positions agree with TRBD2. The J call may be wrong; the DNA end is better matched by TRBJ2-7. From germline, CDR1 is SGHVS and CDR2 FNYEAQ. This CDR3 contains 16 residues. CDR3 sequence: CASSLVGGGPWDEQYF. The CDR3 nucleotides read TGTGCCAGCAGCTTAGTGGGGGGGGGTCCGTGGGACGAGCAGTACTTC.

The chain links TRBV4-1 to TRBJ1-4; D possibly corresponds to TRBD1 (6 bases). CDR1 and CDR2 from the germline V gene are MGHRA and YSYEKL. This CDR3 has 14 amino acids. The germline V and J ends were trimmed by 7 bases and 4 bases, with 13 bases remaining between them. CDR3 nucleotide sequence: TGCGCCAGCACTCTTGACAGGAATAATGAAAAACTGTTTTTT. Its translation is CASTLDRNNEKLFF.

The rearrangement joins TRBV7-6 to TRBJ1-5; 8 positions agree with TRBD1. Germline CDR1 SGHVS, CDR2 FNYEAQ. After removal of 8 bases from V and 0 bases from J, the junction contained 12 bases not matched to a gene. The CDR3 covers 17 residues. The CDR3, as DNA: TGTGCCAGCGGCGCAGGACAGGGTCGGATTAGCAATCAGCCCCAGCATTTT. Protein product: CASGAGQGRISNQPQHF.